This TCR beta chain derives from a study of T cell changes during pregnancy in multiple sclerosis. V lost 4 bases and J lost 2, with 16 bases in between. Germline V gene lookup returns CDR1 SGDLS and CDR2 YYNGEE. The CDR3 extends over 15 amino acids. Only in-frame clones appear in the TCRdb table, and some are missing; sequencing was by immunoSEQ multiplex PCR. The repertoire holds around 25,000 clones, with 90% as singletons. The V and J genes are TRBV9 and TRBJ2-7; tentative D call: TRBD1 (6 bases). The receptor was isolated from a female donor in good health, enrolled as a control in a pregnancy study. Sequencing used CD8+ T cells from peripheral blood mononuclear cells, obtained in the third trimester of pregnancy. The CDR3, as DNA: TGTGCCAGCAGCTATGCCGCGACAGGCCCCTACGAGCAGTACTTC. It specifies CASSYAATGPYEQYF.